The 19 T cell receptor beta chains below come from one sample, sequenced in a study of blood T cell repertoires in COVID-19. Assay used: immunoSEQ multiplex PCR; TCRdb lists only in-frame clones, some missing. The sample records 35,000 to 45,000 clones, around 85% being singletons. Specimen: peripheral blood. These receptors all stem from a woman of 80 years or more with acute or convalescent COVID-19.

This clone came up once. This rearrangement joins TRBV29-1 to TRBJ2-2; D may be TRBD1 (6 bases). Deletions cut 6 bases from V and 4 bases from J, with 15 bases between. The CDR3 runs to 14 residues. Germline lookup yields CDR1 SQVTM and CDR2 ANQGSEA. The CDR3, as DNA: TGCAGCGTCCCCGCTACAGGGTTCACCGGGGAGCTGTTTTTT. It is translated as CSVPATGFTGELFF.

The chain combines TRBV19 with TRBJ2-1; 11 nucleotides agree with TRBD2. The CDR3 runs to 18 residues. CDR1 and CDR2 (germline): LNHDA, SQIVND (reference sequence). Trimming removed 4 bases from V and 5 bases from J; junction bases left unmatched: 13. This chain's CDR3 is CASSTGQALAGAHNEQFF. CDR3 DNA sequence: TGTGCCAGTAGTACAGGACAGGCACTAGCGGGAGCTCACAATGAGCAGTTCTTC.

This chain's CDR3 is CASSKGDRVVCGETQYF. Here the CDR3 DNA reads TGTGCCAGCAGCAAAGGTGACAGGGTCGTATGCGGAGAGACCCAGTACTTC. The chain is built from TRBV21-1 and TRBJ2-5; the D call TRBD1 from the table was never checked on the DNA. TRBV21-1 is recorded as a pseudogene. This CDR3 has 17 amino acids.

CDR3 loop: CASRLTPGLDYGNEQFF. The CDR3 region has the DNA TGTGCCAGCAGATTGACCCCGGGACTAGACTACGGGAATGAGCAGTTCTTC. The rearrangement links TRBV5-8 to TRBJ2-1; TRBD2 aligns across 8 bases. The CDR3 totals 17 residues. V lost 5 bases, J lost 7 bases, and 17 bases stayed unmatched. Germline CDR1 reads SGHTS; CDR2 reads YDEGEE.

This rearrangement joins TRBV5-1 to TRBJ2-1; the D gene is possibly TRBD1 (5 bases). Germline V lookup: CDR1 SGHRS, CDR2 YFSETQ. V was pared by 3 bases and J by 0 bases, with 13 bases between. The CDR3 sequence is 16 residues long. This CDR3 reads CASSWGRTSSYNEQFF. The DNA for the CDR3 is TGCGCCAGCAGCTGGGGCAGAACGAGCTCCTACAATGAGCAGTTCTTC. Based on the CDR3 plus reference TRBV5-1 and TRBJ2-1, the full variable domain is KAGVTQTPRYLIKTRGQQVTLSCSPISGHRSVSWYQQTPGQGLQFLFEYFSETQRNKGNFPGRFSGRQFSNSRSEMNVSTLELGDSALYLCASSWGRTSSYNEQFFGPGTRLTVL.

This rearrangement joins TRBV10-3 to TRBJ2-5; D is possibly TRBD2 (6 bases). The germline V gene encodes CDR1 ENHRY and CDR2 SYGVKD. V was trimmed by 4 bases and J by 3 bases, leaving 15 bases between them. This CDR3 is 15 amino acids long. CDR3 DNA sequence: TGTGCCATCAGTGCTCGTTATAGCGGTGAAGAGACCCAGTACTTC. Its protein product is CAISARYSGEETQYF.

The V call is TRBV2, the J call TRBJ2-1, with D maybe TRBD1 (5 bases). CDR3 length: 13 residues. Trimming shortened V by 6 bases and J by 2 bases, and 8 bases separated the two germline ends. Per the germline V gene, CDR1 is SNHLY and CDR2 is FYNNEI. The CDR3 is CASRRQTYNEQFF. The CDR3 nucleotides read TGTGCCAGCAGGCGACAGACCTACAATGAGCAGTTCTTC.

The V and J genes are TRBV6-6 and TRBJ2-1; tentative D call: TRBD2 (5 bases). From germline, CDR1 is MNHNY and CDR2 SVGAGI (reference sequence). Trimming stripped 6 bases from V and 0 bases from J, with 12 bases between. The CDR3 has 15 amino acids. CDR3 DNA: TGTGCCAGCAGCCCCGACTACCTCTCCTACAATGAGCAGTTCTTC. Translating gives CASSPDYLSYNEQFF.

V and J are TRBV27 and TRBJ2-7; unclear D gene. CDR1 MNHEY and CDR2 SMNVEV come from the germline V gene (reference sequence). The germline V and J ends were trimmed by 5 bases and 6 bases, with 11 bases remaining between them. This CDR3 comprises 12 residues. The CDR3 DNA reads as TGTGCCAGCAGTCCCCCCAGTCGCGAGCAGTACTTC. Protein product: CASSPPSREQYF.

This clone was seen at least ten times. V gene TRBV12-3 or TRBV12-4 combines with J gene TRBJ1-2; 8 bases are a match to TRBD1. The trim removed 6 bases at V and 4 bases at J, leaving 4 bases unmatched. This CDR3 has 13 residues. Here the CDR3 DNA reads TGTGCCAGCAGCCACGGACAGGGCTATGGCTACACCTTC. Encoded protein: CASSHGQGYGYTF.

The chain has TRBV6-5 and TRBJ1-5; unclear D gene. Trimming left V 8 bases short and J 2 bases short, with 7 bases between. Germline V gene sequence: CDR1 MNHEY, CDR2 SVGAGI. The CDR3 consists of 12 residues. Written as DNA, the CDR3 is TGTGCCAGCGTAACTGGCAATCAGCCCCAGCATTTT. Protein product: CASVTGNQPQHF.

This clone came up once. V is TRBV10-3 and J is TRBJ1-1; possibly TRBD1 for D (5 bases). This CDR3 is built from 15 residues. Trimming cost V 5 bases and J 10 bases, with 23 bases left between them. CDR1 and CDR2 from the germline V gene are ENHRY and SYGVKD. The CDR3 DNA reads as TGTGCCATCAGTCGTGCCGAACGGGGGATCCAACGAGCTTTCTTT. It is translated as CAISRAERGIQRAFF.

The CDR3 region has the DNA TGTGCCAGCAGCTTAACGGCAGGGGGTGGTGAAAAACTGTTTTTT. Amino acid sequence: CASSLTAGGGEKLFF. The V call is TRBV5-4, the J call TRBJ1-4, with 7 bases fitting TRBD1. The V and J ends lost 2 bases and 7 bases, in that order; junction bases with no gene match: 8. The CDR3 length is 15 residues. CDR1 SGHNT and CDR2 YYREEE come from the germline V gene (reference sequence).

This sequence joins TRBV6-2 or TRBV6-3 and TRBJ2-2; weak D call: TRBD2 (6 bases). This CDR3 spans 15 amino acids. V lost 0 bases, J lost 9 bases, and 14 bases lay in between. Germline V gives CDR1 MNHEY, CDR2 SVGEGT. The CDR3 protein is CASSYSRGKGRELFF. The CDR3 nucleotides read TGTGCCAGCAGTTACTCTCGGGGGAAGGGGCGGGAGCTGTTTTTT.

This clone has only a few counts. The chain is built from TRBV5-1 and TRBJ2-2; TRBD2 aligns across 8 bases. The ends lost 7 bases at V and 1 base at J; junction bases unmatched: 9. CDR3 size: 16 residues. Germline CDR1 and CDR2: SGHRS and YFSETQ. CDR3 DNA: TGCGCCAGCGGGCCTGTAGCGGGAAGGAACACCGGGGAGCTGTTTTTT. Its translation is CASGPVAGRNTGELFF. Together with reference TRBV5-1 and TRBJ2-2, the CDR3 gives the full variable domain: KAGVTQTPRYLIKTRGQQVTLSCSPISGHRSVSWYQQTPGQGLQFLFEYFSETQRNKGNFPGRFSGRQFSNSRSEMNVSTLELGDSALYLCASGPVAGRNTGELFFGEGSRLTVL.

Only one count was recorded for this clone. V usage is TRBV19 and J usage is TRBJ1-3; D gene uncertain. V lost 6 bases and J 0 bases, leaving 15 bases between the germline ends. Germline V CDR1 and CDR2: LNHDA, SQIVND (reference sequence). The CDR3 consists of 16 residues. The CDR3: CASSTGSGGSGNTIYF. CDR3 sequence (DNA): TGTGCCAGTAGCACCGGGTCGGGAGGCTCTGGAAACACCATATATTTT.

V is TRBV5-1 and J is TRBJ2-3; D is ambiguous. Germline V CDR1 and CDR2: SGHRS, YFSETQ. This CDR3 has 16 amino acids. Trimming removed 0 bases from V and 1 base from J, with 12 bases in between. The CDR3 DNA follows: TGCGCCAGCAGCTTGGCGCAACTACCCGGCACAGATACGCAGTATTTT. It specifies CASSLAQLPGTDTQYF.

The CDR3 region has the DNA TGTGCCAGCAGCTTGGGCGGCCCGACCACCGGGGAGCTGTTTTTT. This sequence encodes CASSLGGPTTGELFF. The chain uses TRBV5-6 and TRBJ2-2; D is unclear. The CDR3 sequence is 15 residues long. Per the germline V gene, CDR1 is SGHDT and CDR2 is YYEEEE. With 0 bases removed from V and 4 bases from J, the gap between germline ends came to 10 bases.

This chain joins TRBV5-4 and TRBJ2-3; the match to TRBD2 covers 7 bases. CDR3 length: 15 amino acids. Germline CDR1 reads SGHNT; CDR2 reads YYREEE (reference sequence). V trimming: 4 bases; J trimming: 0 bases; junction bases outside the gene matches: 5. The CDR3 DNA sequence: TGTGCCAGCAGCGTGAGCGGGACTAGCACAGATACGCAGTATTTT. Translated: CASSVSGTSTDTQYF.